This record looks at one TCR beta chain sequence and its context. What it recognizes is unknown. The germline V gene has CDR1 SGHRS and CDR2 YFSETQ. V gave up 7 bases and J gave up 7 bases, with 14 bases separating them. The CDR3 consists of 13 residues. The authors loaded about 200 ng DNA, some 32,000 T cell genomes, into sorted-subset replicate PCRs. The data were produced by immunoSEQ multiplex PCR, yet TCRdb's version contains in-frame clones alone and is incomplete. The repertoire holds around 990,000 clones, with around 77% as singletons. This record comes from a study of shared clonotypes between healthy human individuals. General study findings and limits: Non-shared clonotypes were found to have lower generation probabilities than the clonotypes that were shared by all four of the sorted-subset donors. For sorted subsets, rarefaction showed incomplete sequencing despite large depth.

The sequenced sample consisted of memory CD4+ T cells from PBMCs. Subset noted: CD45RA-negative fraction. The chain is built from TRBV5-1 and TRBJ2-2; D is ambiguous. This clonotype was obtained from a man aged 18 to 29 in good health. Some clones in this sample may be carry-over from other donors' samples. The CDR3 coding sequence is TGCGCCAGCCCTAGGTTTTCACGCGGGGAGCTGTTTTTT. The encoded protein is CASPRFSRGELFF.